This T cell receptor beta chain was sequenced for a study of shared clonotypes between healthy human individuals. The CDR3 sequence is 14 residues long. Germline V gene lookup returns CDR1 SGHTA and CDR2 FQGNSA. V shed 1 base and J 8 bases; nucleotides not matched to a gene: 7. Regarding the study as a whole: The study's rarefaction showed incomplete sorted-subset sequencing despite large depth.

The method was immunoSEQ multiplex PCR; TCRdb's version includes in-frame clones alone and lacks a portion of them. The table lists a few hundred thousand clones, 50% to 80% of them singletons. This clone was observed a handful of times. The antigen is not known. The chain employs TRBV7-2 and TRBJ2-5; TRBD1 aligns across 7 bases. Input material: memory CD4+ T cells sorted from blood. Documented subset: CD45RA-negative fraction. The source is a man aged 25-40 years in good health. The CDR3 region has the DNA TGTGCCAGCAGCTTAGAGACAGGGTCTTCAACCCAGTACTTC. It yields the protein CASSLETGSSTQYF.